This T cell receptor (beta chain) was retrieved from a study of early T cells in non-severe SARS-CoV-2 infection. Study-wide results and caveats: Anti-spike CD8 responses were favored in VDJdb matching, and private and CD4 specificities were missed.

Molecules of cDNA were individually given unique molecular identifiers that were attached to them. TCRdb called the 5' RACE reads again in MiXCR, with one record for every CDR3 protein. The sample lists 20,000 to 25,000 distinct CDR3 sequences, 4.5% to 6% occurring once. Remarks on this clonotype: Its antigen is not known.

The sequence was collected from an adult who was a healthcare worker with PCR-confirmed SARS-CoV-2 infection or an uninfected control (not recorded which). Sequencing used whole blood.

In DNA, the CDR3 is TGTGCCAGCAGCTTTACATTCACAGATACGCAGTATTTT. This gives the protein CASSFTFTDTQYF. This chain links TRBV7-2 with TRBJ2-3; unclear D gene. Germline CDR1 SGHTA, CDR2 FQGNSA. This CDR3 region has 13 residues. V lost 3 bases and J lost 2, with 6 bases in between.